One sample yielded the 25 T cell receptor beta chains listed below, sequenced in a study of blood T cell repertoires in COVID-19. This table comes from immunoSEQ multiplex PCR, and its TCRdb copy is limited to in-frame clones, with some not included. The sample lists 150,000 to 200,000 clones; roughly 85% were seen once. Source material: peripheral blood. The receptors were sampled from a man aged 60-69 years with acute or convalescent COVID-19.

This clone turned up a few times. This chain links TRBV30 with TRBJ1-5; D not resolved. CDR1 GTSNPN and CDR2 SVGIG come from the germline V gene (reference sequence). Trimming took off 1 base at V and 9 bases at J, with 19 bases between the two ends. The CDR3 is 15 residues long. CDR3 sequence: CAWSGGHGPSWPQHF. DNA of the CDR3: TGTGCCTGGAGTGGAGGGCATGGACCCTCATGGCCCCAGCATTTT.

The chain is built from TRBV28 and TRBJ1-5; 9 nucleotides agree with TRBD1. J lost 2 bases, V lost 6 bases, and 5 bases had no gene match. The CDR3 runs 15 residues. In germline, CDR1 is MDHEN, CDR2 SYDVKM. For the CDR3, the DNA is TGTGCCAGCAGCTGGGACAGGGAGGGCAATCAGCCCCAGCATTTT. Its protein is CASSWDREGNQPQHF.

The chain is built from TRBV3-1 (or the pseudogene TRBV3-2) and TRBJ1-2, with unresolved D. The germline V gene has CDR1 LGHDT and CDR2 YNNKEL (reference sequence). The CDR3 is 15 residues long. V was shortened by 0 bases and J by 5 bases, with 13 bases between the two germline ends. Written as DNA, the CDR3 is TGTGCCAGCAGCCAAGATAGTGTGGGCGAATATGGCTACACCTTC. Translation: CASSQDSVGEYGYTF.

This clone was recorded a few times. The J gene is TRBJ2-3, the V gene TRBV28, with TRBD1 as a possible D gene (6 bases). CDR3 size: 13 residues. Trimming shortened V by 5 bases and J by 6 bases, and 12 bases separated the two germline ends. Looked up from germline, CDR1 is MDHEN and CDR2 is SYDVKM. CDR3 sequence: CASSGQHRDTQYF. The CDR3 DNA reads TGTGCCAGCAGTGGACAGCACAGGGATACGCAGTATTTT.

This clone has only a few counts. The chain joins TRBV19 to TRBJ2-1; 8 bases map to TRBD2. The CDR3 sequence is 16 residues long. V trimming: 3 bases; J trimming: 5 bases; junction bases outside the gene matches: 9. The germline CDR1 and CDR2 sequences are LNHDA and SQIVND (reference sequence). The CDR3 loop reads CASSIREGSMDNEQFF. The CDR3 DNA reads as TGTGCCAGTAGTATCCGGGAGGGCAGTATGGACAATGAGCAGTTCTTC.

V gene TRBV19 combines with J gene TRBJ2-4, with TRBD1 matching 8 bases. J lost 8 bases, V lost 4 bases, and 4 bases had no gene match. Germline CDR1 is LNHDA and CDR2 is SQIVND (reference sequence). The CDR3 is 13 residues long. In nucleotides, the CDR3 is TGTGCCAGTAGTAGGGGACAGGAGGACATTCAGTACTTC. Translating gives CASSRGQEDIQYF.

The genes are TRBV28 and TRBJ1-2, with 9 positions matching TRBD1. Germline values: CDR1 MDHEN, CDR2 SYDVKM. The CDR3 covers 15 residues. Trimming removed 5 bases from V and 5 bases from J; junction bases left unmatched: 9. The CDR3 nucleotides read TGTGCCAGCAGTCCTATAGACAGGGGGAGGTATGGCTACACCTTC. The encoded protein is CASSPIDRGRYGYTF.

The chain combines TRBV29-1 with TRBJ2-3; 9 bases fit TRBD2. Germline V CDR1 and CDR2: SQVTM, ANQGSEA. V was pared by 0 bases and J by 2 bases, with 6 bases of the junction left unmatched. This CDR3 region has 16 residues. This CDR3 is CSVEDLLAGFTDTQYF. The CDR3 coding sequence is TGCAGCGTTGAAGATTTACTAGCGGGTTTCACAGATACGCAGTATTTT.

The CDR3 sequence is CASSYRGVHEQYF. DNA for the CDR3: TGTGCCAGCAGCTACAGGGGGGTTCACGAGCAGTACTTC. This chain uses TRBV3-1 (or the pseudogene TRBV3-2) with TRBJ2-7, with 8 bases fitting TRBD1. The V segment lost 5 bases and the J segment 5 bases; nucleotides outside the gene matches: 5. This CDR3 is built from 13 residues. CDR1 and CDR2 (germline): LGHDT, YNNKEL (reference sequence).

The CDR3 loop is CASRDPGGANEQFF. CDR3 DNA sequence: TGCGCCAGCAGAGACCCCGGGGGGGCCAATGAGCAGTTCTTC. The chain links TRBV5-1 to TRBJ2-1; TRBD2 matches at 8 bases. This CDR3 contains 14 residues. V was clipped by 5 bases and J by 6 bases; unmatched bases: 7. Germline lookup yields CDR1 SGHRS and CDR2 YFSETQ.

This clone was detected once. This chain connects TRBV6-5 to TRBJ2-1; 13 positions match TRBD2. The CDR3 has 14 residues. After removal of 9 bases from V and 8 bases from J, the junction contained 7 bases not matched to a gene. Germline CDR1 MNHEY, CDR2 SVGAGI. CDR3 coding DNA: TGTGCCAGTCTACGGACTAGCGGGAGCCATGAGCAGTTCTTC. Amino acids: CASLRTSGSHEQFF.

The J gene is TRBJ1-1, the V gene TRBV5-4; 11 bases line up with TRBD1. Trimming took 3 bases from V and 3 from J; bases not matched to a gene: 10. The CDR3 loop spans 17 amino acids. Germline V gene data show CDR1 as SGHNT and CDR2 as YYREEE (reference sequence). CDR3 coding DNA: TGTGCCAGCAGCTCAGGACAGGGGGCTTGGATGGACACTGAAGCTTTCTTT. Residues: CASSSGQGAWMDTEAFF.

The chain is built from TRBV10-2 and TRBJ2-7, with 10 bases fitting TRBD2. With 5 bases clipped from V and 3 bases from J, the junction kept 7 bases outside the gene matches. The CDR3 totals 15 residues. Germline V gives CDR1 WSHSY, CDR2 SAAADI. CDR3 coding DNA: TGCGCCAGCAGTAGGGCTAGCGGGAGAAACTACGAGCAGTACTTC. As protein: CASSRASGRNYEQYF.

The CDR3 sequence is CASSVQGGSGELFF. DNA for the CDR3: TGTGCCAGCAGCGTCCAGGGGGGCTCAGGGGAGCTGTTTTTT. The rearrangement joins TRBV9 to TRBJ2-2; tentatively, D is TRBD1 (7 bases). V gave up 2 bases and J gave up 8 bases, with 13 bases separating them. This CDR3 is 14 amino acids long. Germline V lookup: CDR1 SGDLS, CDR2 YYNGEE. Variable domain in full (rest from reference TRBV9 and TRBJ2-2): DSGVTQTPKHLITATGQRVTLRCSPRSGDLSVYWYQQSLDQGLQFLIQYYNGEERAKGNILERFSAQQFPDLHSELNLSSLELGDSALYFCASSVQGGSGELFFGEGSRLTVL.

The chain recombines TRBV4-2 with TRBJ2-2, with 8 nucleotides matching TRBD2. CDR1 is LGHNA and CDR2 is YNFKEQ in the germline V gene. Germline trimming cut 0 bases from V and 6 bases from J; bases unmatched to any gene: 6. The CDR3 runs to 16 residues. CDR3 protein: CASSQEAGASPGELFF. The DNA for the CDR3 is TGTGCCAGCAGCCAAGAAGCGGGAGCGTCCCCCGGGGAGCTGTTTTTT.

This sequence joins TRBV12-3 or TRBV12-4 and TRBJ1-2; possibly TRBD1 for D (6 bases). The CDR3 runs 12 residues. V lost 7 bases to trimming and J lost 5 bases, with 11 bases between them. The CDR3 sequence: CASKFTGYGYTF. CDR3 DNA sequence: TGTGCCAGCAAATTTACAGGGTATGGCTACACCTTC.

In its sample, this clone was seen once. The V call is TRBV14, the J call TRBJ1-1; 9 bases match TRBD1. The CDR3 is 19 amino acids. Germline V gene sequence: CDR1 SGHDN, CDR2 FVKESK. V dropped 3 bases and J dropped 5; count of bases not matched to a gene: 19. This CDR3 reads CASSHPNSGTGTIGTEAFF. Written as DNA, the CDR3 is TGTGCCAGCAGCCACCCTAACTCCGGGACAGGGACTATCGGGACTGAAGCTTTCTTT.

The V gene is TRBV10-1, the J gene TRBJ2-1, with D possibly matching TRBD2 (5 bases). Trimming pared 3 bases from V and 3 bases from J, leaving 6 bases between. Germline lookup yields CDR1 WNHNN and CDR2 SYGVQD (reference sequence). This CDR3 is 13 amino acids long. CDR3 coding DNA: TGCGCCAGCAGTGAAGGACTCTACAATGAGCAGTTCTTC. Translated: CASSEGLYNEQFF.

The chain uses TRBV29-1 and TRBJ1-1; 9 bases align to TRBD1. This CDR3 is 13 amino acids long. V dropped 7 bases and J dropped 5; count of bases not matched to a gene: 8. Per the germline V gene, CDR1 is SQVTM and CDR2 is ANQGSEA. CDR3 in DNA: TGCAGCGCCGGTACAGGGGGCGCGACTGAAGCTTTCTTT. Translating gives CSAGTGGATEAFF. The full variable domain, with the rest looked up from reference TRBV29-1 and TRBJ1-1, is SAVISQKPSRDICQRGTSLTIQCQVDSQVTMMFWYRQQPGQSLTLIATANQGSEATYESGFVIDKFPISRPNLTFSTLTVSNMSPEDSSIYLCSAGTGGATEAFFGQGTRLTVV.

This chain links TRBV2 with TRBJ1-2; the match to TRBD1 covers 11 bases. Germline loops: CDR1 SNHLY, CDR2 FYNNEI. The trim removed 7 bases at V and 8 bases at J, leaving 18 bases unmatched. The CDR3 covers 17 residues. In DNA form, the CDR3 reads TGTGCCAGCAACCCACCGACCGGGACAGGGGGTTCAGAGGGCTACACCTTC. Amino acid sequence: CASNPPTGTGGSEGYTF.

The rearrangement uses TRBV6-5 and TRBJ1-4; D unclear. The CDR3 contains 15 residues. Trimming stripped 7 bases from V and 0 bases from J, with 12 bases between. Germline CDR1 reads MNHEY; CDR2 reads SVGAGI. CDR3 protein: CASKPTAATNEKLFF. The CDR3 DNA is TGTGCCAGCAAACCAACAGCTGCAACTAATGAAAAACTGTTTTTT.

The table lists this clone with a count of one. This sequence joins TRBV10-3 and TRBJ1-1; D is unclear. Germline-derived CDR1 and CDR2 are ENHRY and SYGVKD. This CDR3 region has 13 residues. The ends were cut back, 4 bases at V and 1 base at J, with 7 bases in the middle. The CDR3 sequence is CAISGDWNTEAFF. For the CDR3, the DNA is TGTGCCATCAGTGGCGACTGGAACACTGAAGCTTTCTTT.

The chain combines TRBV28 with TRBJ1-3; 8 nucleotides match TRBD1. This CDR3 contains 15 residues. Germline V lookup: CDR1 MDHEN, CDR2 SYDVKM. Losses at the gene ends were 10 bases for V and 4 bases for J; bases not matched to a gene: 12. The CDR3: CATLDRGALGNTIYF. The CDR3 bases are TGTGCCACCTTAGACAGGGGCGCACTGGGAAACACCATATATTTT.

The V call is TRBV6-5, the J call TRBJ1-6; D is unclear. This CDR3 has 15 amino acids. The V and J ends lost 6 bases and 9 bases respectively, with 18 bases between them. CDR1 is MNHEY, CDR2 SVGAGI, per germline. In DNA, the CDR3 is TGTGCCAGCAGCCGGGAACAGACTTTTGGTTCACCCCTCCACTTT. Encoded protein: CASSREQTFGSPLHF.

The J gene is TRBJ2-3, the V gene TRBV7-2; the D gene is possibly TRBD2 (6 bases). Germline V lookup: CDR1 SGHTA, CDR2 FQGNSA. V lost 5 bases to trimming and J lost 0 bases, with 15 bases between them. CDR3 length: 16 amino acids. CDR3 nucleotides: TGTGCCAGCAGCCCCCTGTCGGGACTTAGCACAGATACGCAGTATTTT. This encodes CASSPLSGLSTDTQYF. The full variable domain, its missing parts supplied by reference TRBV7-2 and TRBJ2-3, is GAGVSQSPSNKVTEKGKDVELRCDPISGHTALYWYRQSLGQGLEFLIYFQGNSAPDKSGLPSDRFSAERTGGSVSTLTIQRTQQEDSAVYLCASSPLSGLSTDTQYFGPGTRLTVL.